One sample yielded the 5 T cell receptor beta chains listed below, sequenced in a study of blood T cell repertoires in COVID-19. Sequencing was performed with immunoSEQ multiplex PCR; in TCRdb, only in-frame clones are kept and a portion is missing. The data contain roughly 260,000 clones, about four fifths of them singletons. Sequencing input: PBMCs or T cells enriched from blood (not recorded which). The receptors come from a woman between 40 and 50 years old who had been exposed to COVID-19.

This sequence joins TRBV29-1 and TRBJ1-1; D call uncertain. Trimming removed 3 bases from V and 1 base from J, with 9 bases in between. The CDR3 runs to 13 residues. Germline values: CDR1 SQVTM, CDR2 ANQGSEA. The CDR3 reads CSVDPFPNTEAFF. The CDR3 DNA reads as TGCAGCGTTGACCCATTCCCGAACACTGAAGCTTTCTTT.

J is TRBJ1-4 and V is TRBV2; TRBD1 matches 7 bases. V shed 6 bases, J shed 9 bases, and the junction held 16 bases outside the gene matches. The CDR3 has 16 residues. Germline CDR1 reads SNHLY; CDR2 reads FYNNEI. CDR3 residues: CASSLGRQGNEKKLFF. As DNA, the CDR3 is TGTGCCAGCAGCCTAGGGAGACAGGGTAATGAGAAAAAACTGTTTTTT.

This rearrangement joins TRBV15 to TRBJ2-3; the match to TRBD1 covers 10 bases. CDR3 size: 15 residues. Losses at the gene ends were 0 bases for V and 15 bases for J; bases not matched to a gene: 12. Germline V gene sequence: CDR1 LNHNV, CDR2 YYDKDF (reference sequence). CDR3 amino acids: CATSRDRGTRDRGYF. CDR3 coding DNA: TGTGCCACCAGCAGAGATAGGGGAACGAGGGACAGGGGTTATTTT.

The rearrangement uses TRBV27 and TRBJ1-2, with a tentative D call TRBD1 (6 bases). Trimming took off 5 bases at V and 8 bases at J, with 21 bases between the two ends. CDR1 and CDR2 from the germline V gene are MNHEY and SMNVEV (reference sequence). The CDR3 spans 15 residues. This CDR3 reads CASSLGGGNINGYTF. The CDR3 DNA is TGTGCCAGCAGTCTCGGGGGGGGCAACATTAACGGCTACACCTTC.

This clone was counted at least ten times. The V gene is TRBV5-1, the J gene TRBJ1-1; maybe TRBD1 (6 bases). The V end lost 2 bases, the J end lost 0 bases, and 11 bases lay between the germline ends. The CDR3 runs 15 residues. The germline V gene encodes CDR1 SGHRS and CDR2 YFSETQ. CDR3 DNA: TGCGCCAGCAGCTTAAGCGGACAGCTGAACACTGAAGCTTTCTTT. It yields the protein CASSLSGQLNTEAFF.